This T cell receptor (beta chain) was found in a study of vaccination effects on CD4 cells after COVID-19. At the level of the study: BNT162b2 vaccine or mRNA-1273 vaccine was given to participants in two doses. General study findings and limits: Infection-derived and vaccine-derived clones contracted markedly late after vaccination. Nearly all vaccine-induced clones in healthy recipients recognized only SARS-CoV-2.

Sequencing used immunoSEQ multiplex PCR; TCRdb keeps in-frame clones, though not all of them. The sample holds over 60,000 clones; 65% to 85% are singletons and the top ten take 2.5% to 3%. CDR1 SGHRS and CDR2 YFSETQ come from the germline V gene. This CDR3 is 15 amino acids long. Deletions cut 2 bases from V and 3 bases from J, with 12 bases between. Remarks on this clone: As yet, its antigen is unknown.

Antigen-specific CD4+ T cells were first expanded with viral peptide pools by the ViraFEST assay and only then sequenced. Following culture for approximately ten days, CD4+ T cells were isolated. People in the vaccine group had not been infected with SARS-CoV-2 before, and their nucleocapsid antibodies were negative. Fresh IL-2-containing medium replaced half the medium on days 3 and 7. The sample here was CD4+ T cells from PBMCs cultured with HCoV-NL63 spike peptides, taken before COVID-19 vaccination. The chain joins TRBV5-1 to TRBJ2-1; D call uncertain. The sequence derives from a human donor who received a COVID-19 vaccine. The CDR3 nucleotides read TGCGCCAGCAGCTTACAGAACCAGTACTACAATGAGCAGTTCTTC. This gives the protein CASSLQNQYYNEQFF.